The following is a T cell receptor beta chain sequence with its context. The sample is drawn from a study of T cell responses to AZD1222 COVID-19 vaccine. TCRdb keeps only in-frame clones here, not all; method: immunoSEQ multiplex PCR. The sample lists more than 150,000 clones, 88% occurring once. V was trimmed by 2 bases and J by 1 base, leaving 9 bases between them. The CDR3 has 14 amino acids. CDR1 is SGHNT, CDR2 YYREEE, per germline (reference sequence). The rearrangement uses TRBV5-4 and TRBJ1-1; D is unclear. The TCR comes from an adult who received the AZD1222 COVID-19 vaccine. The starting material was peripheral blood, obtained 28 days after the second AZD1222 dose. The CDR3 DNA reads TGTGCCAGCAGCTTACAAGGCGGGAACACTGAAGCTTTCTTT. This encodes CASSLQGGNTEAFF.